The rows below give T cell receptor beta chains drawn from one sample of a study of blood T cell repertoires in COVID-19. The protocol was immunoSEQ multiplex PCR, while the TCRdb copy is restricted to in-frame clones and leaves out a portion. The sample includes 150,000 to 190,000 clones, roughly 72% of them seen just once. The sample was peripheral blood. These receptor sequences come from a woman of 80 years or more with acute or convalescent COVID-19. Each CDR3 is given with its conserved first and last residue. Fields, in order: V gene, J gene, CDR3 protein.

>TRBV11-2|TRBJ1-3
CASSLAYRVEAGNTIYF
>TRBV29-1|TRBJ1-1
CSVNLREAFF
>TRBV29-1|TRBJ2-3
CSVEGWGQGDPSPDTQYF
>TRBV20-1|TRBJ2-1
CSASTGGYNEQFF
>TRBV5-1|TRBJ1-4
CASSRSQGTREKLFF
>TRBV7-2|TRBJ1-1
CASSTQLVRPEAFF
>TRBV5-6|TRBJ2-1
CASSPDRGGEQFF
>TRBV5-1|TRBJ2-3
CASSLVASGGTDTQYF
>TRBV2|TRBJ1-5
CASSEGQFSQPQHF
>TRBV12-3/TRBV12-4|TRBJ1-1
CASSPGTEAFF
>TRBV16|TRBJ2-6
CASSQSRAGANVLTF
>TRBV18|TRBJ2-4
CASSNTGPPQNIQYF
>TRBV27|TRBJ2-7
CATSIAGRSYEQYF
>TRBV7-9|TRBJ1-2
CASSFGDFYGYTF
>TRBV6-2/TRBV6-3|TRBJ1-3
CASSGTLGNTIYF
>TRBV5-8|TRBJ2-7
CASSRTRASSYEQYF
>TRBV6-4|TRBJ1-1
CASRVYENTEAFF
>TRBV6-5|TRBJ2-7
CASSLTSGAYEQYF
>TRBV7-9|TRBJ1-1
CASRLQGGWAEAFF
>TRBV19|TRBJ2-2
CASRITGWSTGELFF
>TRBV5-1|TRBJ2-2
CASQGGTGISNTGELFF
>TRBV7-9|TRBJ2-1
CASRQAVPGQVYNEQFF
>TRBV4-2|TRBJ1-5
CASSQSWLNQPQHF
>TRBV14|TRBJ1-1
CASSQVQGANTEAFF
>TRBV5-1|TRBJ2-2
CASSIDTTGELFF
>TRBV19|TRBJ1-1
CASSIGQAEAFF
>TRBV20-1|TRBJ1-6
CSATGGSPLHF
>TRBV6-1|TRBJ1-4
CASREAGGPNEKLFF
>TRBV4-2|TRBJ1-2
CASSQGQGWKNYGYTF
>TRBV6-4|TRBJ1-6
CASRHLTGENSPLHF
>TRBV19|TRBJ1-1
CAISSPQGRPEAFF
>TRBV20-1|TRBJ1-1
CSASSGTPAFF
>TRBV5-1|TRBJ1-3
CASSLDGSSGNTIYF
>TRBV20-1|TRBJ1-6
CSASSTVNSPLHF
>TRBV12-3/TRBV12-4|TRBJ2-7
CASSLGAHEQYF
>TRBV27|TRBJ2-2
CASSRLQGTGELFF
>TRBV5-4|TRBJ1-2
CASTNRGGGYNYGYTF
>TRBV2|TRBJ1-2
CASSETGLGGGYTF
>TRBV29-1|TRBJ1-3
CSVAGGVGNTIYF
>TRBV23-1|TRBJ2-7
CASRPGQGSYEQYF
>TRBV3-1/TRBV3-2|TRBJ1-1
CASSPPGVNTEAFF
>TRBV3-1/TRBV3-2|TRBJ1-2
CASSPRDTGYGYTF
>TRBV19|TRBJ1-4
CASSISVGQGIEKLFF
>TRBV28|TRBJ2-7
CASSSPGLARYEQYF
>TRBV20-1|TRBJ2-5
CSASSSGGPVMQETQYF